This T cell receptor (beta chain) was sequenced during a study of OX40 agonist ivuxolimab in advanced cancers. CDR3 length: 16 residues. Deletions cut 6 bases from V and 0 bases from J, with 15 bases between. Germline loops: CDR1 LNHDA, CDR2 SQIVND (reference sequence). The method was immunoSEQ multiplex PCR; TCRdb's version includes in-frame clones alone and lacks a portion of them. The sample has roughly 35,000 clones; 80% to 90% are singletons. The clonotype was recovered from an adult with an advanced solid tumor such as melanoma, head and neck, liver or kidney cancer. This chain uses TRBV19 with TRBJ2-1, with D maybe TRBD2 (5 bases). The material sequenced was CD4+ or CD8+ T cells sorted from blood, taken in a trial of the OX40 agonist ivuxolimab. The CDR3 sequence: CASRPSWGSSYNEQFF. CDR3 DNA sequence: TGTGCCAGTAGGCCTAGCTGGGGATCCTCCTACAATGAGCAGTTCTTC.